What follows is one T cell receptor beta chain and its context. The antigen is not known. In TCRdb, the multiplex PCR reads were re-called with MiXCR into one record per CDR3 protein. The table lists about 14,000 distinct CDR3 sequences, around 53% of them singletons. V was trimmed by 4 bases and J by 7 bases, leaving 22 bases between them. This CDR3 has 16 residues. CDR1 is LNHDA, CDR2 SQIVND, per germline (reference sequence). This entry comes from a study of breast tumors, draining lymph nodes, adjacent tissues. Study outcomes and limitations: The data were judged consistent with most tumor T cells coming from lymph node and expanding in tumor. Compared with lymph nodes, tumors were less diverse; compared with nontumor tissue, more.

The chain combines TRBV19 with TRBJ2-5; D tentatively reads TRBD1 or TRBD2 (5 bases each). Sequencing was done on a sample of tumor-adjacent breast tissue. This TCR came from a female donor with breast cancer. Some clones in this sample may be carry-over from other donors' samples. The CDR3, as DNA: TGTGCCAGTAGTAGGTTAGGAGTGGGGACGTTTGGGACCCAGTACTTC. Translating gives CASSRLGVGTFGTQYF.